Here is one TCR beta chain with its context. Its specificity is unknown. The V end was cut by 3 bases, the J end by 0 bases, with 11 bases between. The CDR3 contains 16 residues. CDR1 LGHNA and CDR2 YSLEER come from the germline V gene. The PCR was carried out with 60 Vbeta primers and 13 Jbeta primers. Sequenced by immunoSEQ multiplex PCR; TCRdb stores in-frame clones only, minus some. The table for this sample gives tens of thousands of clones. The data originate from a study of cytomegalovirus exposure and HLA in healthy donors. The study, taken as a whole, reports: For cytomegalovirus status, the classifier reportedly gave diagnoses with high specificity and sensitivity.

Sequenced: PBMCs. This chain links TRBV4-3 with TRBJ1-4; D is unclear. This sequence was found in a woman younger than 45 in good health and CMV-seronegative. The CDR3 sequence is CASSQVRGATNEKLFF. Written as DNA, the CDR3 is TGCGCCAGCAGCCAGGTTAGAGGTGCAACTAATGAAAAACTGTTTTTT.